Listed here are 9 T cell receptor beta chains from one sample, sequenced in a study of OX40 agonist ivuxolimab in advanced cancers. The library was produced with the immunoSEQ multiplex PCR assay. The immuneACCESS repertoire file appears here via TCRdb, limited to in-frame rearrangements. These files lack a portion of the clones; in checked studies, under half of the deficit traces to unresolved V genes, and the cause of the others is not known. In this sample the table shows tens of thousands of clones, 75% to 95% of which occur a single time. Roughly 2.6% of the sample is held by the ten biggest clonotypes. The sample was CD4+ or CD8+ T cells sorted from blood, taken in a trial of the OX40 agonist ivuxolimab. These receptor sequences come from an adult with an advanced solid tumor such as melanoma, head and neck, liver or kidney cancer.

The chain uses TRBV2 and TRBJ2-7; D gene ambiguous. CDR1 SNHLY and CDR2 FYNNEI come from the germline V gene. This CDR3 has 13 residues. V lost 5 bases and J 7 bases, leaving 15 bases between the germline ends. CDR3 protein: CASSFTPSGEQYF. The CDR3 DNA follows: TGTGCCAGCAGTTTCACCCCTAGTGGGGAGCAGTACTTC.

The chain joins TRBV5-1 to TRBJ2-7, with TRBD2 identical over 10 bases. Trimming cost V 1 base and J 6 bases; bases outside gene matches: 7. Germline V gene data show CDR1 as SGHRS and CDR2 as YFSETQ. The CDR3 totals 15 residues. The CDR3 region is CASSLRLAGVSEQYF. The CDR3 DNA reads TGCGCCAGCAGCTTGAGGCTAGCGGGAGTGAGCGAGCAGTACTTC.

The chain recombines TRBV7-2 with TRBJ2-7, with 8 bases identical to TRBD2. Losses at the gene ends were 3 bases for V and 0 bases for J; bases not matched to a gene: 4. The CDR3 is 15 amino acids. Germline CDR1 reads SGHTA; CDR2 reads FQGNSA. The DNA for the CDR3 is TGTGCCAGCAGCTTGACTAGCGCTTACTCCTACGAGCAGTACTTC. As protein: CASSLTSAYSYEQYF.

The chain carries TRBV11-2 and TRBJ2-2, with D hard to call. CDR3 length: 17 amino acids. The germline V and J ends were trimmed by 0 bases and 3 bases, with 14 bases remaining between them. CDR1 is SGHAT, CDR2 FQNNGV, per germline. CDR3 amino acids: CASSLDVAGSHTGELFF. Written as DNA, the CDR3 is TGTGCCAGCAGCTTAGACGTAGCCGGGTCCCACACCGGGGAGCTGTTTTTT.

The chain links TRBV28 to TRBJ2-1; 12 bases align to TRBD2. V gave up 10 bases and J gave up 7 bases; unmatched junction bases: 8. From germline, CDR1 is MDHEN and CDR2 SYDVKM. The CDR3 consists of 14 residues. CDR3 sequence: CATKTSGSSNEQFF. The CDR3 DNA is TGTGCCACGAAGACTAGCGGGAGTAGTAATGAGCAGTTCTTC. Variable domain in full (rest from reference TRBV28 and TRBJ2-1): DVKVTQSSRYLVKRTGEKVFLECVQDMDHENMFWYRQDPGLGLRLIYFSYDVKMKEKGDIPEGYSVSREKKERFSLILESASTNQTSMYLCATKTSGSSNEQFFGPGTRLTVL.

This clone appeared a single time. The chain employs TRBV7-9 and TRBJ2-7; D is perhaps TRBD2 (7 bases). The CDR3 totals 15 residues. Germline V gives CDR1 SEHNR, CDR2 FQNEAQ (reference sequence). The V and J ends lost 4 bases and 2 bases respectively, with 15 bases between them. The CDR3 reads CASSSPRGAPYEQYF. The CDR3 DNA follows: TGTGCCAGCAGCTCCCCCCGGGGGGCTCCCTACGAGCAGTACTTC. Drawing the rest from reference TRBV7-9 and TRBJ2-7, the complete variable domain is DTGVSQNPRHKITKRGQNVTFRCDPISEHNRLYWYRQTLGQGPEFLTYFQNEAQLEKSRLLSDRFSAERPKGSFSTLEIQRTEQGDSAMYLCASSSPRGAPYEQYFGPGTRLTVT.

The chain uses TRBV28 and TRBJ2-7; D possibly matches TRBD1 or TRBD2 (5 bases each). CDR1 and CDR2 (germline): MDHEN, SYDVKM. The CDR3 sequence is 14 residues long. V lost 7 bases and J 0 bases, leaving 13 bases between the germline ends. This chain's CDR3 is CASTQGDRSYEQYF. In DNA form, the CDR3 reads TGTGCCAGCACCCAAGGGGACCGCTCCTACGAGCAGTACTTC.

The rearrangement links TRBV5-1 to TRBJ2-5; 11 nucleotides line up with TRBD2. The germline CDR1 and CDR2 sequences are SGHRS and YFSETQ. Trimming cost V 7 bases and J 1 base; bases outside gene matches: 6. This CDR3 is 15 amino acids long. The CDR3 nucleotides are TGCGCCAGCTCTAGAGGGACTAGCGGCCAAGAGACCCAGTACTTC. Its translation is CASSRGTSGQETQYF.

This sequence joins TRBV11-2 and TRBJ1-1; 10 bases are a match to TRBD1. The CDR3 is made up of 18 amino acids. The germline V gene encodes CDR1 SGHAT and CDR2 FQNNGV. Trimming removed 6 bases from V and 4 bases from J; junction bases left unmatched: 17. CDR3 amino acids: CASRPELGDRGRGTEAFF. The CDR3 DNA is TGTGCCAGCAGACCGGAGCTGGGGGACAGGGGCAGGGGCACTGAAGCTTTCTTT.